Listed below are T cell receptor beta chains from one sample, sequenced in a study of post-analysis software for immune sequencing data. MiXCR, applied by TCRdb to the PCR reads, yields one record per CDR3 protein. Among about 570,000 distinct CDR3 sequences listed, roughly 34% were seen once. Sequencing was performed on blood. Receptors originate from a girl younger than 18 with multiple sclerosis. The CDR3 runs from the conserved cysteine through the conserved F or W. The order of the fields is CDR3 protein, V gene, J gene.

CDR3 protein: CASSYSGTGELFF
V gene: TRBV6-5
J gene: TRBJ2-2

CDR3 protein: CASRDRGNTGELFF
V gene: TRBV27
J gene: TRBJ2-2

CDR3 protein: CASSPRGLAGGNEQFF
V gene: TRBV3-1
J gene: TRBJ2-1

CDR3 protein: CASSNGQVNTGELFF
V gene: TRBV6-5
J gene: TRBJ2-2

CDR3 protein: CSARGQQIGEQYF
V gene: TRBV20-1
J gene: TRBJ2-7

CDR3 protein: CSVHRGVEQYF
V gene: TRBV29-1
J gene: NA

CDR3 protein: CASSLGATDHGERFF
V gene: TRBV5-1
J gene: TRBJ2-2

CDR3 protein: CASSLGGDIQYF
V gene: TRBV11-2
J gene: TRBJ2-4

CDR3 protein: CASSSPPPGVLDQPQHF
V gene: TRBV6-5
J gene: TRBJ1-5

CDR3 protein: CASSIQTSGVEETQYF
V gene: TRBV13
J gene: TRBJ2-5

CDR3 protein: CASSPELQGAETQYF
V gene: TRBV5-1
J gene: NA

CDR3 protein: CASKSGTITENTEAFF
V gene: TRBV6-5
J gene: TRBJ1-1

CDR3 protein: CASSYGGLETQYF
V gene: TRBV6-5
J gene: TRBJ2-5

CDR3 protein: CAIDRGQGAMGYTF
V gene: TRBV10-3
J gene: TRBJ1-2

CDR3 protein: CAISRDSFYEQYF
V gene: TRBV10-3
J gene: TRBJ2-7

CDR3 protein: CSAKQDTQYF
V gene: TRBV20-1
J gene: TRBJ2-3

CDR3 protein: CSARDQTGSAYTEAFF
V gene: TRBV20-1
J gene: TRBJ1-1

CDR3 protein: CASSYSPGGGQPQHF
V gene: TRBV6-5
J gene: TRBJ1-5

CDR3 protein: CASSDYQFETQYF
V gene: TRBV25-1
J gene: TRBJ2-5

CDR3 protein: CASSYSSGGSKNIRYF
V gene: TRBV6-5
J gene: TRBJ2-4

CDR3 protein: CSAAARQDLGHSNQPQHF
V gene: TRBV20-1
J gene: TRBJ1-5

CDR3 protein: CASTPFGDGYTF
V gene: TRBV6-2/TRBV6-3
J gene: TRBJ1-2

CDR3 protein: CASSQGGDWELVGTEAFF
V gene: TRBV14
J gene: TRBJ1-1

CDR3 protein: CASSHGTAIGYTF
V gene: TRBV6-2/TRBV6-3
J gene: TRBJ1-2

CDR3 protein: CSAPGPSTGTQYF
V gene: TRBV20-1
J gene: TRBJ2-3

CDR3 protein: CASRAGLTQETQYF
V gene: TRBV6-2/TRBV6-3
J gene: TRBJ2-5

CDR3 protein: CASSIGTAHQETQYF
V gene: TRBV7-8
J gene: NA

CDR3 protein: CSAQVGTGGYTEAFF
V gene: TRBV20-1
J gene: TRBJ1-1

CDR3 protein: CASSLRQLSYEQYF
V gene: TRBV7-8
J gene: TRBJ2-7

CDR3 protein: CASSQVGLSEKLFF
V gene: TRBV4-1
J gene: TRBJ1-4

CDR3 protein: CSARRGAGETQYF
V gene: TRBV29-1
J gene: TRBJ2-5

CDR3 protein: CASSPALRARRWADTQYF
V gene: TRBV11-2
J gene: TRBJ2-3

CDR3 protein: CASLRGTEAFF
V gene: TRBV6-5
J gene: TRBJ1-1